Shown below are 27 T cell receptor beta chains from a single sample sequenced in a study of blood T cell repertoires in COVID-19. Here immunoSEQ multiplex PCR was the method, and the copy in TCRdb shows in-frame clones only, minus some. The repertoire holds about 38,000 clones, about three quarters seen once, with approximately 10% in the top ten. The sequencing input was peripheral blood. These receptors all stem from a man between 70 and 80 years old with COVID-19, enrolled during active disease.

This chain connects TRBV11-3 to TRBJ2-5, with a weak D call TRBD1 (6 bases). Per the germline V gene, CDR1 is SGHNT and CDR2 is YENEEA. CDR3 size: 13 residues. V lost 5 bases to trimming and J lost 5 bases, with 12 bases between them. The CDR3 DNA follows: TGTGCCAGCAGCCTACAGGGTTGGGAGACCCAGTACTTC. Protein sequence: CASSLQGWETQYF.

This clone showed up just a few times. This chain links TRBV9 with TRBJ1-5; D may be TRBD1 (5 bases). With 0 bases removed from V and 1 base from J, the gap between germline ends came to 11 bases. The CDR3 covers 16 residues. Germline V CDR1 and CDR2: SGDLS, YYNGEE. The CDR3 region is CASSVELGLSNQPQHF. Written as DNA, the CDR3 is TGTGCCAGCAGCGTAGAATTGGGACTCAGCAATCAGCCCCAGCATTTT. The whole variable domain, filled in from reference TRBV9 and TRBJ1-5, reads DSGVTQTPKHLITATGQRVTLRCSPRSGDLSVYWYQQSLDQGLQFLIQYYNGEERAKGNILERFSAQQFPDLHSELNLSSLELGDSALYFCASSVELGLSNQPQHFGDGTRLSIL.

In DNA, the CDR3 is TGTGCCAGCAGCGCACACCCCGGGGTTACTGAAGCTTTCTTT. This sequence encodes CASSAHPGVTEAFF. The gene calls are TRBV7-9 and TRBJ1-1; no clear D. The V end was cut by 5 bases, the J end by 5 bases, with 15 bases between. The CDR3 is 14 amino acids. CDR1 SEHNR and CDR2 FQNEAQ come from the germline V gene (reference sequence).

This clone was observed a handful of times. The chain joins TRBV7-6 to TRBJ1-1; 8 bases agree with TRBD1. Germline V gene data show CDR1 as SGHVS and CDR2 as FNYEAQ. With 5 bases clipped from V and 4 bases from J, the junction kept 15 bases outside the gene matches. The CDR3 sequence is 17 residues long. The CDR3 protein is CASSLGAGGAGGTEAFF. CDR3 sequence (DNA): TGTGCCAGCAGCCTAGGGGCAGGGGGCGCCGGGGGCACTGAAGCTTTCTTT.

The chain is built from TRBV7-2 and TRBJ2-6, with D uncertain. The V gene's germline CDR1 is SGHTA and CDR2 FQGNSA. The CDR3 contains 18 residues. The germline V and J ends were trimmed by 0 bases and 0 bases, with 12 bases remaining between them. For the CDR3, the DNA is TGTGCCAGCAGCTTAGCGTCTACCGTCAACTCTGGGGCCAACGTCCTGACTTTC. Its protein is CASSLASTVNSGANVLTF.

The rearrangement uses TRBV6-4 and TRBJ1-1; a possible D gene is TRBD1 (6 bases). Trimming took 5 bases from V and 0 from J, leaving 10 bases between them. Germline assignment: CDR1 MRHNA and CDR2 SNTAGT. The CDR3 is 14 amino acids. The CDR3 DNA follows: TGTGCCAGCAGTCAGAGGGGGATGAACACTGAAGCTTTCTTT. Encoded protein: CASSQRGMNTEAFF.

This clone was seen a few times. The chain combines TRBV5-1 with TRBJ1-6, with no clear D. V dropped 1 base and J dropped 8 bases, with 10 bases sitting between them. The CDR3 sequence is 14 residues long. Germline V gives CDR1 SGHRS, CDR2 YFSETQ. The CDR3 DNA is TGCGCCAGCAGCTTGCGGGGTGAGGATTCACCCCTCCACTTT. This sequence encodes CASSLRGEDSPLHF.

Here the CDR3 reads CASSPQSGVLFF. The CDR3 DNA reads TGTGCCAGCAGCCCTCAAAGCGGGGTACTGTTTTTT. This chain links TRBV3-1 (or the pseudogene TRBV3-2) with TRBJ1-4; D unclear. V was clipped by 4 bases and J by 13 bases, with 13 bases between them. CDR1 is LGHDT and CDR2 is YNNKEL in the germline V gene (reference sequence). This CDR3 contains 12 residues.

The J gene is TRBJ2-1, the V gene TRBV30, with D possibly matching TRBD2 (6 bases). The CDR3 length is 14 residues. Germline CDR1 reads GTSNPN; CDR2 reads SVGIG (reference sequence). V lost 1 base, J lost 9 bases, and 16 bases lay in between. The DNA of the CDR3 is TGTGCCTGGAGTGGGTGGGAGGTTCAGAGTGAGCAGTTCTTC. Translation gives CAWSGWEVQSEQFF. The full variable domain, its missing parts supplied by reference TRBV30 and TRBJ2-1, is SQTIHQWPATLVQPVGSPLSLECTVEGTSNPNLYWYRQAAGRGLQLLFYSVGIGQISSEVPQNLSASRPQDRQFILSSKKLLLSDSGFYLCAWSGWEVQSEQFFGPGTRLTVL.

This sequence joins TRBV12-3 or TRBV12-4 and TRBJ2-7; 7 bases are a match to TRBD1. Trimming at V came to 4 bases and at J to 3 bases, leaving 3 bases not matched to a gene. The CDR3 contains 13 residues. The CDR3 sequence: CASSSGQDYEQYF. Written as DNA, the CDR3 is TGTGCCAGCAGTTCCGGACAGGACTACGAGCAGTACTTC.

The chain carries TRBV29-1 and TRBJ1-2, with D perhaps matching TRBD1 (5 bases). Germline V CDR1 and CDR2: SQVTM, ANQGSEA. CDR3 length: 13 amino acids. Trimming stripped 6 bases from V and 8 bases from J, with 19 bases between. The CDR3 reads CSVPRQGLEGYTF. The DNA of the CDR3 is TGCAGCGTGCCCCGGCAGGGCCTTGAAGGCTACACCTTC.

The chain joins TRBV18 to TRBJ1-4; no clear D gene. CDR1 and CDR2 from the germline V gene are KGHSH and LQKENI. This CDR3 has 15 residues. Trimming left V 1 base short and J 8 bases short, with 14 bases between. The CDR3 spells CASSPRGGKGEKLFF. The CDR3 DNA reads TGTGCCAGCTCACCACGGGGAGGGAAAGGAGAAAAACTGTTTTTT. Full variable domain (outside the CDR3, taken from reference TRBV18 and TRBJ1-4): NAGVMQNPRHLVRRRGQEARLRCSPMKGHSHVYWYRQLPEEGLKFMVYLQKENIIDESGMPKERFSAEFPKEGPSILRIQQVVRGDSAAYFCASSPRGGKGEKLFFGSGTQLSVL.

The rearrangement links TRBV19 to TRBJ1-1; D unclear. Germline V CDR1 and CDR2: LNHDA, SQIVND (reference sequence). Trimming removed 8 bases from V and 1 base from J, with 8 bases in between. The CDR3 is 12 residues long. The DNA for the CDR3 is TGTGCCAGTGCCCCGGGGAACACTGAAGCTTTCTTT. It encodes CASAPGNTEAFF.

V and J are TRBV18 and TRBJ1-1; a possible D gene is TRBD1 (5 bases). Trimming shortened V by 0 bases and J by 0 bases, and 8 bases separated the two germline ends. Germline-derived CDR1 and CDR2 are KGHSH and LQKENI. This CDR3 has 15 residues. DNA of the CDR3: TGTGCCAGCTCACCACCCGGGACTGTGAACACTGAAGCTTTCTTT. It codes for CASSPPGTVNTEAFF.

This chain links TRBV6-2 or TRBV6-3 with TRBJ2-4, with 10 bases matching TRBD2. The V gene's germline CDR1 is MNHEY and CDR2 SVGEGT. The length of the CDR3 is 15 residues. J lost 6 bases, V lost 6 bases, and 8 bases had no gene match. The CDR3 DNA follows: TGTGCCAGCAGCCCAGCTAGCGGGGGAACAAACATTCAGTACTTC. The encoded protein is CASSPASGGTNIQYF.

The chain couples TRBV9 to TRBJ2-2; 11 bases match TRBD1. Germline CDR1 SGDLS, CDR2 YYNGEE. The CDR3 runs 15 residues. V gave up 2 bases and J gave up 5 bases; unmatched junction bases: 2. The CDR3: CASSVRDRGTGELFF. CDR3 nucleotide sequence: TGTGCCAGCAGCGTTCGGGACAGGGGGACCGGGGAGCTGTTTTTT.

This clone was recorded a few times. This sequence joins TRBV10-1 and TRBJ2-7, with D possibly being TRBD1 (6 bases). Trimming removed 3 bases at V and 3 bases at J, with 12 bases between. CDR1 and CDR2 (germline): WNHNN, SYGVQD (reference sequence). The length of the CDR3 is 14 residues. The CDR3 DNA reads TGCGCCAGCAGTGACCCGCAAGGGGGCTACGAGCAGTACTTC. Encoded protein: CASSDPQGGYEQYF.

CDR3 in DNA: TGTGCCAGCAGCCACTACGAGCAGTACTTC. Protein sequence: CASSHYEQYF. This chain links TRBV11-2 with TRBJ2-7; D is undetermined. CDR1 is SGHAT, CDR2 FQNNGV, per germline. The CDR3 sequence is 10 residues long. Between the trimmed V and J ends, which lost 5 bases and 3 bases, there was a span of 2 bases.

This chain joins TRBV4-1 and TRBJ1-2; 9 positions agree with TRBD1. CDR1 is MGHRA and CDR2 is YSYEKL in the germline V gene. Trimming cost V 5 bases and J 4 bases; bases outside gene matches: 5. The CDR3 has 14 residues. CDR3 loop: CASSSQDRGYGYTF. CDR3 nucleotide sequence: TGCGCCAGCAGCTCCCAGGACAGGGGCTATGGCTACACCTTC.

CDR3 nucleotide sequence: TGTGCCAGCAGCCCCGGACAGTTACTCTCTGGGGCCAACGTCCTGACTTTC. As protein: CASSPGQLLSGANVLTF. The chain links TRBV3-1 (or the pseudogene TRBV3-2) to TRBJ2-6; D might be TRBD1 (6 bases). V was cut by 4 bases and J by 0 bases, with 13 bases left in between. The CDR3 runs 17 residues. Germline values: CDR1 LGHDT, CDR2 YNNKEL (reference sequence).

This clone is classed as medium-sized. CDR3 loop: CASSFSTGWDGYTF. The CDR3 nucleotides read TGTGCCAGCAGTTTTTCGACAGGGTGGGATGGCTACACCTTC. This chain joins TRBV27 and TRBJ1-2; 7 bases agree with TRBD1. This CDR3 has 14 amino acids. CDR1 MNHEY and CDR2 SMNVEV come from the germline V gene (reference sequence). The J segment lost 6 bases and the V segment lost 3 bases, leaving 7 bases of the junction unmatched.

CDR3 residues: CASRLRQGNTEAFF. CDR3 nucleotide sequence: TGTGCCAGCAGGCTACGACAGGGGAACACTGAAGCTTTCTTT. The chain uses TRBV7-9 and TRBJ1-1, with 7 bases that match TRBD1. The CDR3 runs 14 residues. J gave up 1 base and V 6 bases, and 5 bases lay outside the gene matches. Germline V gives CDR1 SEHNR, CDR2 FQNEAQ (reference sequence).

This chain connects TRBV4-3 to TRBJ1-1; D is unresolved. V gave up 2 bases and J gave up 0 bases, with 13 bases separating them. The CDR3 is 16 amino acids. Germline assignment: CDR1 LGHNA and CDR2 YSLEER. Written as DNA, the CDR3 is TGCGCCAGCAGCCAACTCGTGAGGTCAATGAACACTGAAGCTTTCTTT. Translating it yields CASSQLVRSMNTEAFF.

This clone was counted a few times. The rearrangement uses TRBV14 and TRBJ2-7; 7 bases are a match to TRBD1. After removal of 4 bases from V and 0 bases from J, the junction contained 3 bases not matched to a gene. The CDR3 extends over 14 amino acids. CDR1 is SGHDN and CDR2 is FVKESK in the germline V gene. The DNA for the CDR3 is TGTGCCAGCAGCCGAGGGGGCAGCTCCTACGAGCAGTACTTC. Protein: CASSRGGSSYEQYF.

This clone was recorded only once. The chain has TRBV2 and TRBJ1-6; tentative D call: TRBD1 (6 bases). Germline V lookup: CDR1 SNHLY, CDR2 FYNNEI. CDR3 length: 14 amino acids. Trimming removed 3 bases at V and 7 bases at J, with 10 bases between. CDR3 region: CASSDRGVNSPLHF. For the CDR3, the DNA is TGTGCCAGCAGTGACAGGGGTGTGAATTCACCCCTCCACTTT.

The chain uses TRBV5-1 and TRBJ1-2; tentatively, D is TRBD1 (5 bases). CDR1 and CDR2 (germline): SGHRS, YFSETQ. The V end was cut by 1 base, the J end by 4 bases, with 11 bases between. The CDR3 spans 14 residues. The CDR3 coding sequence is TGCGCCAGCAGCTTGTCTAGGGGAGGCTATGGCTACACCTTC. Translated: CASSLSRGGYGYTF.

The chain uses TRBV18 and TRBJ2-2; tentatively, D is TRBD1 (5 bases). Germline loops: CDR1 KGHSH, CDR2 LQKENI. This CDR3 has 15 residues. Trimming stripped 3 bases from V and 1 base from J, with 9 bases between. CDR3 protein: CASSPRQWNTGELFF. The CDR3 DNA follows: TGTGCCAGCTCACCTCGACAGTGGAACACCGGGGAGCTGTTTTTT.